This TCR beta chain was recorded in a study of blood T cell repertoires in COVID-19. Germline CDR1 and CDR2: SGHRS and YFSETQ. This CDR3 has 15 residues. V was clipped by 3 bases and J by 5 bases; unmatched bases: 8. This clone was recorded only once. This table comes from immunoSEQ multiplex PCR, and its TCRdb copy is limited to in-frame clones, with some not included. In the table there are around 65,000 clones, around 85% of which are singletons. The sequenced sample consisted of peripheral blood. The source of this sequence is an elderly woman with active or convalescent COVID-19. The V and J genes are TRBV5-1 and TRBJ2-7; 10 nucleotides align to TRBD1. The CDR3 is CASSWGQGFIDEQYF. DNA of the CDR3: TGCGCCAGCAGCTGGGGACAGGGGTTTATCGACGAGCAGTACTTC.